Listed below are T cell receptor beta chains from one sample, sequenced in a study of control samples from healthy donors and cancer patients. Repertoires were generated with immunoSEQ multiplex PCR, while TCRdb's copy carries only in-frame clones and drops some. This table holds around 140,000 clones, about 93% found once. The sample comprised blood. Every receptor here comes from a man aged 40-50 years in good health. Both conserved end residues are part of each CDR3. Fields, in order: CDR3 length, clone size, J gene, V gene, D gene, CDR3 DNA, CDR3 protein. D genes are given only for firm matches. Size is stated for part of the rows, as once, few or many counts, or as a class when the clone is expanded.

15	.	TRBJ2-1	TRBV28	.	TGTGCCAGCAGTTTACCAACAGGCGGGGTAAATGAGCAGTTCTTC	CASSLPTGGVNEQFF
12	few	TRBJ1-5	TRBV10-1	.	TGCGCCAGCAGTGAGTCAGGTCAGCCCCAGCATTTT	CASSESGQPQHF
15	.	TRBJ2-1	TRBV29-1	.	TGCAGCGTTGCCTTGGGACACAGCTCCTACAATGAGCAGTTCTTC	CSVALGHSSYNEQFF
14	.	TRBJ1-3	TRBV29-1	TRBD1	TGCAGCGTGGGACAGGCAAGCTCTGGAAACACCATATATTTT	CSVGQASSGNTIYF
13	.	TRBJ2-5	TRBV6-5	.	TGTGCCAGCAGTTACCCAGGGTCGGAGACCCAGTACTTC	CASSYPGSETQYF
12	.	TRBJ1-1	TRBV29-1	TRBD1	TGCAGCACGGGACAGGTGAACACTGAAGCTTTCTTT	CSTGQVNTEAFF
17	.	TRBJ2-1	TRBV4-1	TRBD2	TGCGCCAGCAGCCAAGAGTTTGGGCGGGGGGGTTACAATGAGCAGTTCTTC	CASSQEFGRGGYNEQFF
16	.	TRBJ2-3	TRBV14	TRBD2	TGTGCCAGCAGCCGGACCGAGCGGGGGGGCCGAGATACGCAGTATTTT	CASSRTERGGRDTQYF
15	.	TRBJ2-7	TRBV28	TRBD1	TGTGCCAGCAGTTCTTTCCGACAGGGAACCTACGAGCAGTACTTC	CASSSFRQGTYEQYF
17	.	TRBJ2-1	TRBV4-1	.	TGCGCCAGCAGCCAAGCCGGAGGAGGTGTAGTCTACAATGAGCAGTTCTTC	CASSQAGGGVVYNEQFF
13	.	TRBJ1-5	TRBV6-1	.	TGTGCCAGCAGTGAAGCGCAGCAACAGCCCCAGCATTTT	CASSEAQQQPQHF
14	once	TRBJ1-4	TRBV5-5	TRBD1	TGTGCCAGCAGTGGGACAGGGGGCAGTGAAAAACTGTTTTTT	CASSGTGGSEKLFF
13	once	TRBJ1-4	TRBV7-9	.	TGTGCCAGCAGCGAAACTCGCCTGGAAAAACTGTTTTTT	CASSETRLEKLFF
16	.	TRBJ1-3	TRBV2	.	TGTGCCAGCAGACTTGTCGCCCCCTTCTCTGGAAACACCATATATTTT	CASRLVAPFSGNTIYF
14	.	TRBJ1-6	TRBV15	.	TGTGCCACCAGCTCGGGGGGGTATAATTCACCCCTCCACTTT	CATSSGGYNSPLHF
16	.	TRBJ2-3	TRBV5-1	TRBD2	TGCGCCAGCAGCGCGCGGGGGGCGGGGGGCACAGATACGCAGTATTTT	CASSARGAGGTDTQYF
14	.	TRBJ2-6	TRBV9	.	TGTGCCAGCAGCGTAGAGAACACCCCCAACGTCCTGACTTTC	CASSVENTPNVLTF
14	.	TRBJ2-2	TRBV14	.	TGTGCCAGCAGCCATAACAGGGCTACCGGGGAGCTGTTTTTT	CASSHNRATGELFF
15	.	TRBJ2-7	TRBV6-5	TRBD2	TGTGCCAGCAGTCCAACTAGCGGGGGGGCCTACGAGCAGTACTTC	CASSPTSGGAYEQYF
19	.	TRBJ1-5	TRBV1	.	TGCACCAGCAGCCAGGACCGGGACAGGGGGCTTATGTGCAATCAGCCCCAGCATTTT	CTSSQDRDRGLMCNQPQHF
18	.	TRBJ2-5	TRBV5-6	TRBD2	TGTGCCAGCAGCAGCTTAGGGAGGGGTCTCGGGGGAAAAGAGACCCAGTACTTC	CASSSLGRGLGGKETQYF
15	.	TRBJ2-1	TRBV7-9	TRBD2	TGTGCCAGCAGCCGCCTAGCGGGACTGTACAATGAGCAGTTCTTC	CASSRLAGLYNEQFF
19	.	TRBJ2-7	TRBV3-1/TRBV3-2	.	TGTGCCAGCAGCCAAGGGCGGTTGACAGTAGCAGGAGACTCCTACGAGCAGTACTTC	CASSQGRLTVAGDSYEQYF
14	once	TRBJ2-5	TRBV7-9	.	TGTGCCAGCAGCTTCATCGGCGGGCAAGAGACCCAGTACTTC	CASSFIGGQETQYF
14	.	TRBJ2-1	TRBV6-5	TRBD2	TGTGCCAGCAGCCGAGGCGGGGGATACAATGAGCAGTTCTTC	CASSRGGGYNEQFF
14	.	TRBJ1-4	TRBV5-4	.	TGTGCCAGCAGCTTGAGGGCAACTAATGAAAAACTGTTTTTT	CASSLRATNEKLFF
15	.	TRBJ2-7	TRBV7-7	.	TGTGCTGGCAGCGTTACCCGAGGGGAAGGGTACGAGCAGTACTTC	CAGSVTRGEGYEQYF
15	.	TRBJ2-7	TRBV9	TRBD1	TGTGCCAGCAGTCCGGACAGGGCACCAACCTACGAGCAGTACTTC	CASSPDRAPTYEQYF
14	.	TRBJ2-7	TRBV11-2	TRBD1	TGTGCCAGCAGCTTGACAGGGTCGCCCTACGAGCAGTACTTC	CASSLTGSPYEQYF
13	.	TRBJ1-4	TRBV6-6	.	TGTGCCAGCAGTTACGGCAGAAATGAAAAACTGTTTTTT	CASSYGRNEKLFF
14	.	TRBJ1-5	TRBV18	.	TGTGCCAGCTCACCGGACAGTAGCAATCAGCCCCAGCATTTT	CASSPDSSNQPQHF
14	many	TRBJ1-6	TRBV7-8	.	TGTGCCAGCAGCTTAACTAACTATAATTCACCCCTCCACTTT	CASSLTNYNSPLHF
18	.	TRBJ2-2	TRBV5-1	TRBD2	TGCGCCAGCAGCTTCGGGCTAGCGGGGGGGCGAGTGACCGGGGAGCTGTTTTTT	CASSFGLAGGRVTGELFF
13	.	TRBJ1-1	TRBV4-1	TRBD1	TGCGCCAGCAGCCACGGACAGGAGAGTCCAGCTTTCTTT	CASSHGQESPAFF
16	once	TRBJ2-5	TRBV27	TRBD2	TGTGCCAGCAGTTTCCTTACTAGCGGGGGGGAAGAGACCCAGTACTTC	CASSFLTSGGEETQYF
14	.	TRBJ1-2	TRBV28	.	TGTGCCAGCACCCCGGCCCCACTTCTATATGGCTACACCTTC	CASTPAPLLYGYTF
16	.	TRBJ1-2	TRBV18	TRBD1	TGTGCCAGCTCACCAGCCACGGGACAGGGGGCGCTTGGCTACACCTTC	CASSPATGQGALGYTF
14	.	TRBJ2-1	TRBV20-1	TRBD2	TGCAGTGCTAGTATGACTAGCGGGGGCAATGAGCAGTTCTTC	CSASMTSGGNEQFF
14	.	TRBJ2-7	TRBV5-1	TRBD1	TGCGCCAGCAGAGGTGAGGGGGCTTCTTCCGAGCAGTACTTC	CASRGEGASSEQYF
15	.	TRBJ1-6	TRBV7-9	.	TGTGCCAGCAGCTTAATGAGGGGGTCATATTCACCCCTCCACTTT	CASSLMRGSYSPLHF
13	.	TRBJ1-1	TRBV6-5	.	TGTGCCAGCAGCGAGTGGAGAGGCACTGAAGCTTTCTTT	CASSEWRGTEAFF
16	few	TRBJ2-2	TRBV7-6	.	TGTGCCAGCAGCTTAGGTCAGGGACCGAACACCGGGGAGCTGTTTTTT	CASSLGQGPNTGELFF
14	few	TRBJ2-2	TRBV7-2	.	TGTGCCAGCAGCTTAGTGGCCTACGGCGGGGAGCTGTTTTTT	CASSLVAYGGELFF
14	.	TRBJ1-1	TRBV5-6	.	TGTGCCAGCAGCCCAATGGGACTCGGCAAAGAAGCTTTCTTT	CASSPMGLGKEAFF
15	once	TRBJ1-2	TRBV14	.	TGTGCCAGCAGCCAAGGGGTCTCGGGGGACTATGGCTACACCTTC	CASSQGVSGDYGYTF
13	.	TRBJ2-3	TRBV24-1	.	TGTGCCACCAGGGGCACGGGAGCAGATACGCAGTATTTT	CATRGTGADTQYF
14	.	TRBJ1-5	TRBV10-2	.	TGCGCCAGCAGTGAGAACACCTTTAATCAGCCCCAGCATTTT	CASSENTFNQPQHF
16	.	TRBJ2-7	TRBV5-1	TRBD2	TGCGCCAGCAGCTTGGGAGGGACTAGCGGGGGGTACGAGCAGTACTTC	CASSLGGTSGGYEQYF
13	.	TRBJ1-6	TRBV7-3	TRBD1	TGTGCCAGCAGCTCAGGGGGTGGTTCACCCCTCCACTTT	CASSSGGGSPLHF
15	few	TRBJ1-5	TRBV4-1	.	TGCGCCAGCAGCCCCCGGGACAATAGCAATCAGCCCCAGCATTTT	CASSPRDNSNQPQHF
16	.	TRBJ2-3	TRBV6-1	.	TGTGCCAGCAGTGAAACGAAAGGGGGATCCACAGATACGCAGTATTTT	CASSETKGGSTDTQYF
13	.	TRBJ1-1	TRBV7-3	.	TGTGCCAGCAGCTTAGGGCAGGGGTTTAGGGCTTTCTTT	CASSLGQGFRAFF
16	.	TRBJ2-2	TRBV11-3	TRBD1	TGTGCCAGCAGCCCAGGACAGGGTAGGAACACCGGGGAGCTGTTTTTT	CASSPGQGRNTGELFF
20	.	TRBJ2-1	TRBV21-1	.	TGTGCCAGCAGCAACCCCACCGGCGGCGGGGGGCCCCAAAGCGACAATGAGCAGTTCTTC	CASSNPTGGGGPQSDNEQFF
15	.	TRBJ1-5	TRBV9	TRBD1	TGTGCCAGCAGCGTAGGAGGGGACAGAAATCAGCCCCAGCATTTT	CASSVGGDRNQPQHF
15	.	TRBJ2-6	TRBV18	.	TGTGCCAGCTCACCACAGATCTCTGGGGCCAACGTCCTGACTTTC	CASSPQISGANVLTF
15	once	TRBJ2-4	TRBV28	.	TGTGCCAGCAGTGAAACAGGGTTAGCCAAAAACATTCAGTACTTC	CASSETGLAKNIQYF
12	.	TRBJ1-1	TRBV11-2	.	TGTGCCAGCACCAAGGTGAACACTGAAGCTTTCTTT	CASTKVNTEAFF
20	.	TRBJ2-5	TRBV5-1	.	TGCGCCAGCAGCCTCTACTCCAGACCAATGATGGAGACAGGACAAGAGACCCAGTACTTC	CASSLYSRPMMETGQETQYF
16	.	TRBJ2-7	TRBV7-8	TRBD2	TGTGCCAGCAGCTTACTAGCGGGGGAGCCTAACTACGAGCAGTACTTC	CASSLLAGEPNYEQYF